This T cell receptor beta chain is from a study of radiation and T cells in renal cell carcinoma. Study-wide context: Nephrectomy followed 15 Gy stereotactic body radiation by 4 weeks. General study findings and limits: Top tumor clonotypes rose in blood 2 weeks post-radiation, then contracted. Baseline intratumoral clonotype presence is unknown without pretreatment biopsies.

A word on this clone: Its specificity is not known.

Time point meaning: blood 2 weeks post-SBRT. Treatment in this sample: 15 Gy SBRT to primary tumor, nephrectomy 4 weeks later. This renal cell carcinoma was of the clear cell type. Repertoires were generated with immunoSEQ multiplex PCR, while TCRdb's copy carries only in-frame clones and drops some. The profile shows some 50,000 clones, 80% of them singletons. This clonotype was obtained from a woman aged 70-85 years with renal cell carcinoma. Here the sequenced sample was blood, taken from a patient whose treatment included radiotherapy and nephrectomy.

The CDR3 reads CASTMETEAFF. CDR3 bases: TGTGCCAGCACCATGGAAACTGAAGCTTTCTTT. This rearrangement joins TRBV11-2 to TRBJ1-1; D is unresolved. CDR1 and CDR2 (germline): SGHAT, FQNNGV. The germline V and J ends were trimmed by 7 bases and 5 bases, with 8 bases remaining between them. This CDR3 has 11 residues.